This TCR beta chain was identified during a study of T and B cells in COVID-19 patients (TCRdb year 2020). Background on the whole study: In this study, adaptive immunity was profiled in COVID-19 patients who either had active infection or had recovered, using TRB and IGH repertoire sequencing of peripheral blood. Of the 20 patients in the active-infection cohort, eleven to twelve were critically ill and needed mechanical ventilation or ECMO. Repertoire analyses used an age-matched reference group of 39 healthy donors who were negative for COVID-19 antibodies as the comparison. In the active-infection cohort, about 90% of the roughly 20 patients had comorbidities linked to unfavorable COVID-19 outcome. Over 7.5 million TCR sequences were analysed from a TCR and BCR sequence repository that comprised fewer than 45 patients and 60 to 80 time points. Up to roughly 10 follow-up blood samples were collected per patient, with some samples spanning different disease stages in the same individual. A recovered cohort included about 18 patients who provided some 22 samples, and most of these patients had mild to moderate COVID-19 treated on an outpatient basis. A median age of around 35 years was recorded in the recovered cohort versus around 70 years in the active-infection cohort. Two patients were included in both the recovered and active cohorts because samples were available from active disease and after recovery.

Including the terminal cysteine and phenylalanine, the CDR3 comprises 15 residues. Solely the CDR3 DNA is kept, with 45 bases framed from the first base. V gives up 3 bases and J gives up 5 bases, and the segment between their germline ends measures 15 bases. The study at large found these results: The reported TCR clusters were stated to require prospective validation before clinical use. TRB repertoires were highly clonal in active COVID-19, whereas diversity and richness at recovery rose above healthy donor levels. Few blood samples were available from mildly ill patients while symptoms were present, and early samples from severe cases were likewise scarce. Patients with COVID-19 were reported to show strongly skewed TRBV/TRBJ gene usage. A total of some 2,400 exclusive TCR clusters, including under 40 low-pGen clusters, were found in the recovered cohort. Specific T cell subsets (CD4+/Treg/CD8+) and sorted SARS-CoV-2-responsive or tetramer+ T cells had not yet been sequenced, and these experiments were ongoing. The cohort was judged too small for assessing how HLA contributes to COVID-19 susceptibility or severity.

Sequencing was performed on an Illumina MiSeq. Multiplex PCR with BIOMED2 TRB-A/B primer pools was used to amplify TRB rearrangements. Illumina-compatible adapters and 7-nucleotide sample barcodes were attached to the amplicons in two consecutive PCRs. All library PCRs used Phusion HS II polymerase. Amplicons were gel-purified with the NucleoSpin Gel and PCR Clean-up kit, quantified on Qubit, and pooled at 4 nM. Before Illumina next-generation sequencing, the quality of the amplicon pool was assessed on an Agilent 2100 Bioanalyzer. Processing in the source paper ran as follows. Annotation of TRB rearrangements was performed with MiXCR 3.0.8 using the default MiXCR reference library. Non-productive reads and sequences with fewer than 2 reads were removed, and each unique CDR3 nucleotide sequence was counted as one clone. R 3.5.1 was used to calculate clonality, diversity, richness and V-J gene usage. GLIPH2 was used for TCR clustering by CDR3 similarity, and generation probabilities were calculated by OLGA. Only GLIPH2 clusters with at least four unique TCR clonotypes present in at least three individuals were retained. Through fastp at Q25 and MiXCR, TCRdb rebuilt clones from the public reads, retaining in-frame beta chains. Each CDR3 protein appears once, grouped with its most common genes and DNA. TCRdb, not the original authors, processed these V and J calls. Here the sample has about 18,000 distinct CDR3 sequences; about 36% occur a single time. The ten most abundant clones make up 16% of the sample.

There are a few counts of this clonotype. Its binding antigen is unknown. No per-base quality is available; no much larger clone lies one base away. Genomic DNA extracted from blood, in amounts of roughly 230-550 ng, served as the starting material for amplifying TRB repertoires. The chain was built from TRBV12-3 or TRBV12-4 and TRBJ2-3, and the D gene may be TRBD2, 7 bases matching. The TCR originated in a human donor with active COVID-19. Sequenced: blood. In nucleotides, the sequence is TGTGCCAGCAGTTTGGCGGGGGCCCTGCGAGATACGCAGTATTTT. Translation gives CASSLAGALRDTQYF.